This T cell receptor beta chain is from a study of blood T cell repertoires in COVID-19. Study summary: COVID-19 samples from acute and convalescent phases originated in the United States, Italy and Spain. PBMCs, B-cell-depleted T cells, or T cells were the source of the cDNA or gDNA that made up the material.

The CDR3 consists of 13 residues. V gave up 4 bases and J gave up 4 bases; unmatched junction bases: 2. The germline V gene encodes CDR1 SGDLS and CDR2 YYNGEE. In the study's own analysis: Reference gene primer amplification yielded estimated nucleated cell counts. Measured with immunoSEQ multiplex PCR; TCRdb has only the in-frame clones, and not every one. V and J calls and clone size are as listed in that table; D and trimming were resolved from the DNA. The table includes under 450,000 clones, 70% to 85% detected once. This clone has more than one count but fewer than ten. Sequencing was done on a sample of peripheral blood. This clonotype was obtained from a human donor with acute or convalescent COVID-19. The donor label of this sample is uncertain. The chain recombines TRBV9 with TRBJ1-3, with TRBD1 matching over 7 bases. The CDR3 loop reads CASSMDRGNTIYF. The DNA of the CDR3 is TGTGCCAGCAGCATGGACAGGGGAAACACCATATATTTT.